The present TCR beta chain was sequenced within a study of Graves' ophthalmopathy and Graves' hyperthyroidism. The CDR3 runs to 13 residues. Per germline, CDR1 SNHLY and CDR2 FYNNEI. V trimming: 4 bases; J trimming: 4 bases; junction bases outside the gene matches: 3. This clonotype came up many times. Its antigen is not identified. Notes on the study in general: Most clonotypes expanded in thyroid above 0.001 frequency were present in blood too.

The study amplified TCR beta CDR3 regions using RNA transcripts. First-round RT-PCR relied on HTBI primers, and a second-round multiplex PCR came next. A single record per CDR3 protein comes from TCRdb applying MiXCR to the multiplex PCR reads. Among 650,000 to 900,000 distinct CDR3 sequences listed, 35% to 50% were seen once. Exclusion applied to patients with other autoimmune diseases, uncontrolled infections, pregnancy or lactation. The TCR was taken from an adult man with Graves' ophthalmopathy. Sequenced sample: peripheral blood. This chain links TRBV2 with TRBJ2-7; 8 bases are shared with TRBD1. The DNA for the CDR3 is TGTGCCAGCAGTGGACAGGGGCTATACGAGCAGTACTTC. Its translation is CASSGQGLYEQYF.